This entry is about one TCR beta chain. The antigen is unknown. TCRdb passed the reads through MiXCR, listing each CDR3 protein once. The repertoire holds more than 200,000 distinct CDR3 sequences, with over 8% as singletons. The data stem from a study of T cell repertoires in cytomegalovirus infection. At the level of the study: Signatures in public TCR beta sequences pointed to both CMV infection and matching HLA type. General study points: CMV-specific TCR beta clonotypes restricted by HLA-C dominated the ex vivo response.

This clonotype was obtained from a human donor in good health (CMV status not recorded). Some clones in this sample may be carry-over from other donors' samples. Sequences were obtained from PBMCs.

The CDR3: CASRTGREKLFF. The CDR3 DNA is TGTGCCAGCAGAACAGGGAGGGAAAAACTGTTTTTT. The V gene is TRBV28, the J gene TRBJ1-4; D possibly corresponds to TRBD1 (6 bases). The CDR3 runs 12 residues. Germline loops: CDR1 MDHEN, CDR2 SYDVKM. V was clipped by 6 bases and J by 8 bases, with 10 bases between them.